This TCR beta chain is drawn from a study of cytomegalovirus exposure and HLA in healthy donors. Study-wide findings and caveats: Researchers reported that three CMV-associated chains were confirmed in vitro as CMV antigen-specific.

The primer mix had 60 Vbeta and 13 Jbeta primers. Assay used: immunoSEQ multiplex PCR; TCRdb lists only in-frame clones, some missing. The data contain under 200,000 clones, roughly 80% of them seen just once; the ten biggest clones take up roughly 4.5%. Comment on this clone: Its antigen is not known.

In germline, CDR1 is ENHRY, CDR2 SYGVKD. The CDR3 has 14 residues. J was trimmed by 2 bases and V by 7 bases; bases with no gene match: 7. What was sequenced was PBMCs. The J gene is TRBJ2-7, the V gene TRBV10-3, with TRBD1 matching over 8 bases. This TCR derives from a woman between 45 and 60 years old in good health and CMV-seropositive. The CDR3 nucleotides read TGTGCCATCAAACCAGGGACAGGCGCCTACGAGCAGTACTTC. Amino acids: CAIKPGTGAYEQYF.